What follows are 25 T cell receptor beta chains derived from one specimen sequenced in a study of glioma-infiltrating T cells after dendritic cell vaccination (dated by TCRdb to the mid-2010s). This specimen's time point label, per the study, means: after dendritic cell vaccination, including at tumor progression/relapse. The library relied on the immunoSEQ multiplex PCR assay. Drawn from immuneACCESS, this table holds only the in-frame rearrangements with V and J called that TCRdb kept. Clones are partly lost; checked studies trace under half to an unresolved V gene and leave the rest unexplained. This sample is represented by approximately 10,000 clones; 81% of them were singletons. The ten largest clones take up 35% to 45% of the sample. The material sequenced was blood, taken after dendritic cell vaccination. These receptor sequences come from a human donor with glioblastoma.

The chain recombines TRBV4-3 with TRBJ1-1, with D hard to call. The CDR3 spans 14 residues. Germline V CDR1 and CDR2: LGHNA, YSLEER. The V gene lost 0 bases and the J gene lost 5 bases, with 10 bases spanning the gap. DNA for the CDR3: TGCGCCAGCAGCCAAGATTTGAGGGTTACTGAAGCTTTCTTT. This gives the protein CASSQDLRVTEAFF.

CDR3 region: CAISSPGTGHTGELFF. CDR3 in DNA: TGTGCCATCAGCAGTCCCGGGACAGGGCACACCGGGGAGCTGTTTTTT. The chain is built from TRBV10-3 and TRBJ2-2, with 9 nucleotides matching TRBD1. With 6 bases clipped from V and 3 bases from J, the junction kept 8 bases outside the gene matches. The CDR3 totals 16 residues. CDR1 and CDR2 (germline): ENHRY, SYGVKD.

This clone was picked up one time. One junction end disagrees with the germline gene, perhaps due to a read error. The genes are TRBV16 and TRBJ2-5; 7 positions match TRBD1. The CDR3 contains 12 residues. The germline CDR1 and CDR2 sequences are KGHSY and FQNENV. The CDR3 sequence is CASSQFIGQDHF. The CDR3 coding sequence is TGTGCCAGCAGCCAATTCATCGGACAGGACCACTTC.

This sequence joins TRBV7-9 and TRBJ2-5, with 8 bases lining up with TRBD1. The CDR3 consists of 14 residues. Per germline, CDR1 SEHNR and CDR2 FQNEAQ (reference sequence). V shed 3 bases and J 1 base; nucleotides not matched to a gene: 1. Here the CDR3 reads CASSFQGAQETQYF. The CDR3, as DNA: TGTGCCAGCAGCTTCCAGGGGGCCCAAGAGACCCAGTACTTC.

This chain links TRBV7-2 with TRBJ1-4; D is uncertain. This CDR3 is 14 amino acids long. Trimming cost V 8 bases and J 1 base, with 11 bases left between them. The V gene's germline CDR1 is SGHTA and CDR2 FQGNSA. The CDR3 sequence is CASATSGTNEKLFF. In nucleotides, the CDR3 is TGTGCCAGCGCTACGTCGGGAACTAATGAAAAACTGTTTTTT.

This clone was observed a few times. V gene TRBV27 combines with J gene TRBJ1-2; 8 nucleotides align to TRBD1. V dropped 5 bases and J dropped 8; count of bases not matched to a gene: 10. This CDR3 spans 14 amino acids. The germline gives CDR1 MNHEY, CDR2 SMNVEV (reference sequence). This CDR3 reads CASSGTDRVGGYTF. The CDR3, as DNA: TGTGCCAGCAGTGGAACGGACAGGGTGGGAGGCTACACCTTC.

This clone was counted a few times. V and J are TRBV5-6 and TRBJ2-1; 8 bases are shared with TRBD2. This CDR3 is 16 amino acids long. Germline lookup yields CDR1 SGHDT and CDR2 YYEEEE. The V gene end was trimmed by 2 bases and the J gene end by 2 bases; junction bases not matched to a gene: 6. CDR3 DNA: TGTGCCAGCAGCTTTATAAGCGGGAGTACCTACAATGAGCAGTTCTTC. Protein: CASSFISGSTYNEQFF. The variable domain in full, completed from reference TRBV5-6 and TRBJ2-1, reads DAGVTQSPTHLIKTRGQQVTLRCSPKSGHDTVSWYQQALGQGPQFIFQYYEEEERQRGNFPDRFSGHQFPNYSSELNVNALLLGDSALYLCASSFISGSTYNEQFFGPGTRLTVL.

There are a few counts of this clone. V is TRBV7-3 and J is TRBJ2-7; TRBD1 might be the D (7 bases). The CDR3 contains 14 residues. Germline lookup yields CDR1 SGHTA and CDR2 FQGTGA. V was cut by 4 bases and J by 6 bases, with 16 bases left in between. CDR3 in amino acids: CASSSGGGQTEQYF. CDR3 nucleotide sequence: TGTGCCAGCAGCTCCGGAGGGGGACAGACCGAGCAGTACTTC. The entire variable domain, with the rest obtained from reference TRBV7-3 and TRBJ2-7, is as follows: GAGVSQTPSNKVTEKGKYVELRCDPISGHTALYWYRQSLGQGPEFLIYFQGTGAADDSGLPNDRFFAVRPEGSVSTLKIQRTERGDSAVYLCASSSGGGQTEQYFGPGTRLTVT.

The chain couples TRBV6-9 to TRBJ1-2; D call uncertain. Trimming pared 5 bases from V and 4 bases from J, leaving 20 bases between. Per germline, CDR1 MNHGY and CDR2 SVAAGI. The CDR3 is 16 amino acids. CDR3 amino acids: CASSPGSAPSFYGYTF. The CDR3 DNA reads as TGTGCCAGCAGTCCCGGAAGCGCCCCTTCCTTCTATGGCTACACCTTC.

This clone was seen only a few times. J is TRBJ2-3 and V is TRBV7-2, with D possibly matching TRBD2 (6 bases). The CDR3 contains 15 residues. Germline CDR1 and CDR2: SGHTA and FQGNSA. V lost 4 bases, J lost 3 bases, and 14 bases lay in between. CDR3 DNA: TGTGCCAGCAGCTCCTTTGGCGGGATAACAGATACGCAGTATTTT. Translating gives CASSSFGGITDTQYF.

The chain employs TRBV7-8 and TRBJ1-4, with a tentative D call TRBD1 (5 bases). Per the germline V gene, CDR1 is SGHVS and CDR2 is FQNEAQ. The CDR3 is 15 residues long. Trimming took off 4 bases at V and 3 bases at J, with 12 bases between the two ends. The CDR3 bases are TGTGCCAGCAGCTCCGCGGGGGTACCTAATGAAAAACTGTTTTTT. Its translation: CASSSAGVPNEKLFF. Filled out from reference TRBV7-8 and TRBJ1-4, the complete variable domain reads GAGVSQSPRYKVAKRGQDVALRCDPISGHVSLFWYQQALGQGPEFLTYFQNEAQLDKSGLPSDRFFAERPEGSVSTLKIQRTQQEDSAVYLCASSSAGVPNEKLFFGSGTQLSVL.

The chain combines TRBV7-9 with TRBJ2-3, with 7 positions matching TRBD2. The CDR3 consists of 13 residues. Germline V gene data show CDR1 as SEHNR and CDR2 as FQNEAQ (reference sequence). After removal of 10 bases from V and 5 bases from J, the junction contained 9 bases not matched to a gene. For the CDR3, the DNA is TGTGCCACCGGACTAGAGCGGGTAGATACGCAGTATTTT. This codes for CATGLERVDTQYF.

V is TRBV6-1 and J is TRBJ1-5; D gene ambiguous. Germline V gene lookup returns CDR1 MNHNS and CDR2 SASEGT. The V and J ends lost 6 bases and 0 bases respectively, with 12 bases between them. This CDR3 spans 15 amino acids. The CDR3 reads CASSESGNSNQPQHF. The CDR3 DNA follows: TGTGCCAGCAGCGAAAGCGGGAATAGCAATCAGCCCCAGCATTTT.

The chain has TRBV5-1 and TRBJ2-1, with D possibly matching TRBD2 (5 bases). Germline-derived CDR1 and CDR2 are SGHRS and YFSETQ. CDR3 length: 16 amino acids. V was shortened by 0 bases and J by 4 bases, with 14 bases between the two germline ends. CDR3 amino acids: CASSLVLPGKYNEQFF. CDR3 sequence (DNA): TGCGCCAGCAGCTTGGTTTTGCCGGGAAAATACAATGAGCAGTTCTTC.

V gene TRBV27 combines with J gene TRBJ2-1, with TRBD1 identical over 9 bases. There are 15 residues in the CDR3. V lost 1 base and J lost 10; bases outside the gene matches: 8. In germline, CDR1 is MNHEY, CDR2 SMNVEV (reference sequence). CDR3: CASSLFKQGAREQFF. CDR3 in DNA: TGTGCCAGCAGTTTATTCAAACAGGGGGCCAGGGAGCAGTTCTTC.

This chain uses TRBV19 with TRBJ1-1; D may be TRBD1 (6 bases). The germline V gene has CDR1 LNHDA and CDR2 SQIVND (reference sequence). This CDR3 comprises 13 residues. Trimming took off 6 bases at V and 8 bases at J, with 16 bases between the two ends. The CDR3 DNA reads as TGTGCCAGTAGGGGCAGGGGTGAATCGGAAGCTTTCTTT. Amino acid sequence: CASRGRGESEAFF. The full variable domain, its missing parts supplied by reference TRBV19 and TRBJ1-1, is DGGITQSPKYLFRKEGQNVTLSCEQNLNHDAMYWYRQDPGQGLRLIYYSQIVNDFQKGDIAEGYSVSREKKESFPLTVTSAQKNPTAFYLCASRGRGESEAFFGQGTRLTVV.

V usage is TRBV28 and J usage is TRBJ1-1, with 9 bases fitting TRBD1. CDR3 length: 16 residues. Germline V lookup: CDR1 MDHEN, CDR2 SYDVKM. Trimming at V came to 2 bases and at J to 3 bases, leaving 7 bases not matched to a gene. The CDR3 spells CASSLRRDRADTEAFF. The CDR3 nucleotides read TGTGCCAGCAGTTTAAGGAGGGACAGGGCGGACACTGAAGCTTTCTTT.

Regarding this clone: Within the sample, other DNA sequences also encode this same CDR3. V and J are TRBV6-1 and TRBJ1-6; no definite D call. Trimming removed 7 bases at V and 2 bases at J, with 12 bases between. Germline V gene sequence: CDR1 MNHNS, CDR2 SASEGT. The CDR3 spans 15 residues. In nucleotides, the CDR3 is TGTGCCAGCATTTCCCGGCAGGCCTATAATTCACCCCTCCACTTT. It is translated as CASISRQAYNSPLHF.

This clone was found a few times. The V gene is TRBV7-9, the J gene TRBJ2-5; tentatively, D is TRBD1 (6 bases). Germline V gene data show CDR1 as SEHNR and CDR2 as FQNEAQ (reference sequence). CDR3 length equals 14 residues. Trimming cost V 2 bases and J 5 bases, with 12 bases left between them. The CDR3 reads CASSLSLGAETQYF. CDR3 DNA: TGTGCCAGCAGCTTAAGTTTGGGGGCCGAGACCCAGTACTTC.

The J gene is TRBJ2-1, the V gene TRBV6-5; the match to TRBD2 covers 10 bases. The CDR3 has 14 amino acids. Germline V CDR1 and CDR2: MNHEY, SVGAGI. J lost 4 bases, V lost 5 bases, and 2 bases had no gene match. The CDR3 DNA sequence: TGTGCCAGCAGTGGGACTAGCGAGTACAATGAGCAGTTCTTC. Residues: CASSGTSEYNEQFF.

The chain carries TRBV6-4 and TRBJ2-1; D is unresolved. This CDR3 has 13 amino acids. Germline CDR1 reads MRHNA; CDR2 reads SNTAGT. The V and J ends lost 3 bases and 10 bases respectively, with 13 bases between them. As DNA, the CDR3 is TGTGCCAGCAGTGAAAATCCCCACACGGAGCAGTTCTTC. Protein sequence: CASSENPHTEQFF.

This chain uses TRBV19 with TRBJ1-1, with D unclear. Germline V gene lookup returns CDR1 LNHDA and CDR2 SQIVND (reference sequence). The CDR3 loop spans 13 amino acids. Trimming pared 5 bases from V and 7 bases from J, leaving 14 bases between. The CDR3 coding sequence is TGTGCCAGTAGTCAAAGAGGGTGGATTGAAGCTTTCTTT. Encoded protein: CASSQRGWIEAFF.

This clone has only one observation. The chain couples TRBV7-9 to TRBJ1-1, with 9 bases matching TRBD1. Per germline, CDR1 SEHNR and CDR2 FQNEAQ (reference sequence). The length of the CDR3 is 16 residues. The trim removed 5 bases at V and 1 base at J, leaving 8 bases unmatched. Here the CDR3 reads CASSPGQGMGNTEAFF. The CDR3 bases are TGTGCCAGCAGCCCGGGACAGGGCATGGGGAACACTGAAGCTTTCTTT.

This clone was found once. This sequence joins TRBV4-3 and TRBJ1-1; 9 bases match TRBD1. V dropped 4 bases and J dropped 5; count of bases not matched to a gene: 8. The CDR3 runs to 15 residues. The germline V gene encodes CDR1 LGHNA and CDR2 YSLEER. The CDR3 spells CASSPRRDRVTEAFF. The DNA for the CDR3 is TGCGCCAGCAGCCCAAGGAGGGACAGGGTGACTGAAGCTTTCTTT.

Comment on this clone: Germline is not matched at one junction end, which may reflect a read error. This chain uses TRBV7-6 with TRBJ2-7, with 7 bases matching TRBD2. The CDR3 consists of 16 residues. Germline V lookup: CDR1 SGHVS, CDR2 FNYEAQ. The CDR3 DNA is TGTGCCAACAGCTTAGTTTGGGGGGGATCCTGGTACGAGCAGTACTTC. It specifies CANSLVWGGSWYEQYF.